One and the same sample provided the 27 T cell receptor beta chains below, sequenced in a study of CD4 T cells in relation to SARS-CoV-2 and coronaviruses. Repertoires were generated with immunoSEQ multiplex PCR, while TCRdb's copy carries only in-frame clones and drops some. The data show about 21,000 clones, with about 80% seen just once and roughly 15% held by the top ten. Their specific antigens are unknown. The unexposed donors gave CD4+ T cells in about 2010-2019, prior to COVID-19. The cells were cultured for about 10 days before CD4+ T cells were isolated. Sequencing was performed on CD4+ T cells from PBMCs, cultured in vitro. The receptors derive from a human donor in good health.

The gene calls are TRBV7-3 and TRBJ2-3, with TRBD2 identical over 7 bases. V shed 2 bases and J 2 bases; nucleotides not matched to a gene: 4. The CDR3 contains 15 residues. The V gene's germline CDR1 is SGHTA and CDR2 FQGTGA. As DNA, the CDR3 is TGTGCCAGCAGCTTAGTGGGAGGGGACACAGATACGCAGTATTTT. This sequence encodes CASSLVGGDTDTQYF.

CDR3 region: CASSLRADPDTQYF. The DNA for the CDR3 is TGTGCCAGCAGCTTAAGGGCAGACCCCGATACGCAGTATTTT. The genes are TRBV7-3 and TRBJ2-3, with D uncertain. The V gene lost 1 base and the J gene lost 6 bases, with 11 bases spanning the gap. The CDR3 is made up of 14 amino acids. The V gene's germline CDR1 is SGHTA and CDR2 FQGTGA.

The chain carries TRBV5-1 and TRBJ2-3; 7 nucleotides line up with TRBD2. This CDR3 contains 15 residues. The ends lost 0 bases at V and 1 base at J; junction bases unmatched: 2. Per germline, CDR1 SGHRS and CDR2 YFSETQ. The CDR3 spells CASSLGLAGTDTQYF. The CDR3 bases are TGCGCCAGCAGCTTGGGCCTAGCGGGCACAGATACGCAGTATTTT.

The rearrangement links TRBV2 to TRBJ2-7, with a possible D match to TRBD2 (5 bases). This CDR3 has 13 amino acids. V was cut by 2 bases and J by 7 bases, with 12 bases left in between. Looked up from germline, CDR1 is SNHLY and CDR2 is FYNNEI. Written as DNA, the CDR3 is TGTGCCAGCAGTGAAAGAGGGCCCGGGGAGCAGTACTTC. As protein: CASSERGPGEQYF. Using reference TRBV2 and TRBJ2-7 for the parts outside the CDR3, the full variable domain is EPEVTQTPSHQVTQMGQEVILRCVPISNHLYFYWYRQILGQKVEFLVSFYNNEISEKSEIFDDQFSVERPDGSNFTLKIRSTKLEDSAMYFCASSERGPGEQYFGPGTRLTVT.

The chain carries TRBV27 and TRBJ2-7; 12 bases are shared with TRBD2. The CDR3 extends over 17 amino acids. CDR1 is MNHEY and CDR2 is SMNVEV in the germline V gene (reference sequence). The trim removed 2 bases at V and 2 bases at J, leaving 7 bases unmatched. The CDR3 is CASSLASGRAPPYEQYF. In DNA form, the CDR3 reads TGTGCCAGCAGTTTAGCTAGCGGGAGGGCCCCCCCCTACGAGCAGTACTTC.

The chain carries TRBV9 and TRBJ1-1, with D hard to call. With 6 bases removed from V and 1 base from J, the gap between germline ends came to 13 bases. In germline, CDR1 is SGDLS, CDR2 YYNGEE. This CDR3 is 14 amino acids long. CDR3 nucleotide sequence: TGTGCCAGCACCCTACTCCGGGGGAACACTGAAGCTTTCTTT. Translating gives CASTLLRGNTEAFF.

The rearrangement uses TRBV28 and TRBJ2-2; 7 bases align to TRBD1. Germline V CDR1 and CDR2: MDHEN, SYDVKM. V dropped 7 bases and J dropped 1; count of bases not matched to a gene: 12. The CDR3 is 17 residues long. Here the CDR3 reads CASTAGGTYKNTGELFF. CDR3 coding DNA: TGTGCCAGCACGGCAGGGGGTACCTATAAGAACACCGGGGAGCTGTTTTTT.

The rearrangement links TRBV10-2 to TRBJ2-2; a possible D gene is TRBD2 (7 bases). This CDR3 spans 14 amino acids. Germline V CDR1 and CDR2: WSHSY, SAAADI. V was pared by 8 bases and J by 1 base, with 11 bases between. CDR3 loop: CASWGGRNTGELFF. CDR3 coding DNA: TGCGCCAGCTGGGGGGGCCGGAACACCGGGGAGCTGTTTTTT.

The chain carries TRBV3-1 (or the pseudogene TRBV3-2) and TRBJ1-3; D is unresolved. V lost 0 bases and J 0 bases, leaving 9 bases between the germline ends. CDR1 and CDR2 from the germline V gene are LGHDT and YNNKEL (reference sequence). The CDR3 is made up of 16 amino acids. CDR3 protein: CASSQERFHSGNTIYF. The CDR3, as DNA: TGTGCCAGCAGCCAAGAGAGGTTTCACTCTGGAAACACCATATATTTT.

The J gene is TRBJ1-2, the V gene TRBV7-3; D remains ambiguous. In germline, CDR1 is SGHTA, CDR2 FQGTGA. Trimming took 2 bases from V and 2 from J, leaving 15 bases between them. CDR3 length equals 16 residues. The CDR3 coding sequence is TGTGCCAGCAGCTTAGGCGGATCGCCCGCAAACTATGGCTACACCTTC. This codes for CASSLGGSPANYGYTF.

This chain joins TRBV20-1 and TRBJ2-7, with D uncertain. CDR3 length equals 12 residues. The germline V gene encodes CDR1 DFQATT and CDR2 SNEGSKA (reference sequence). V lost 3 bases, J lost 7 bases, and 13 bases lay in between. The CDR3 is CSASSASREQYF. DNA for the CDR3: TGCAGTGCTAGTTCGGCCTCAAGGGAGCAGTACTTC.

The V call is TRBV10-3, the J call TRBJ2-5; 9 bases fit TRBD2. Germline trimming cut 3 bases from V and 2 bases from J; bases unmatched to any gene: 4. Looked up from germline, CDR1 is ENHRY and CDR2 is SYGVKD. This CDR3 comprises 15 residues. Here the CDR3 reads CAISDSLAGQETQYF. DNA of the CDR3: TGTGCCATCAGTGATTCTCTAGCGGGGCAAGAGACCCAGTACTTC.

The genes are TRBV6-7 and TRBJ2-7; 7 bases are shared with TRBD1. TRBV6-7 has ORF status, its function being uncertain. This CDR3 comprises 13 residues. Germline trimming cut 10 bases from V and 4 bases from J; bases unmatched to any gene: 10. The CDR3 reads CANRGRPGYEQYF. The CDR3 region has the DNA TGTGCCAACAGGGGCCGACCGGGATACGAGCAGTACTTC.

The rearrangement joins TRBV27 to TRBJ1-5; D is undetermined. The CDR3 runs 13 residues. In germline, CDR1 is MNHEY, CDR2 SMNVEV (reference sequence). Trimming shortened V by 6 bases and J by 0 bases, and 6 bases separated the two germline ends. The CDR3 DNA reads TGTGCCAGCAGCCTTACTAGCAATCAGCCCCAGCATTTT. Amino acid sequence: CASSLTSNQPQHF.

This clone was seen only once. This chain uses TRBV24-1 with TRBJ2-1; 12 bases are a match to TRBD1. The V segment lost 8 bases and the J segment 9 bases; nucleotides outside the gene matches: 4. This CDR3 has 13 amino acids. CDR1 KGHDR and CDR2 SFDVKD come from the germline V gene. The CDR3 region has the DNA TGTGCCACCACTGGGACAGGGGGCGGTGAGCAGTTCTTC. Protein sequence: CATTGTGGGEQFF.

The chain uses TRBV2 and TRBJ2-5; 8 bases are shared with TRBD2. CDR3 length: 11 amino acids. V lost 3 bases and J lost 13; bases outside the gene matches: 4. The germline V gene encodes CDR1 SNHLY and CDR2 FYNNEI. The CDR3 protein is CASSDFTSGYF. The CDR3 DNA reads as TGTGCCAGCAGTGATTTTACTAGCGGGTACTTC.

The genes are TRBV5-4 and TRBJ1-6; 7 nucleotides line up with TRBD1. V lost 0 bases, J lost 1 base, and 7 bases stayed unmatched. Germline V gene sequence: CDR1 SGHNT, CDR2 YYREEE (reference sequence). CDR3 length equals 18 residues. The CDR3 sequence is CASSLVKGALSYNSPLHF. As DNA, the CDR3 is TGTGCCAGCAGCTTGGTGAAGGGGGCTCTTTCCTATAATTCACCCCTCCACTTT.

The CDR3 protein is CAWSVYGTGWSDTQYF. In DNA, the CDR3 is TGTGCCTGGAGTGTATACGGGACAGGGTGGTCAGATACGCAGTATTTT. The V and J genes are TRBV30 and TRBJ2-3; 9 bases are shared with TRBD1. The trim removed 0 bases at V and 4 bases at J, leaving 8 bases unmatched. In germline, CDR1 is GTSNPN, CDR2 SVGIG (reference sequence). The CDR3 is made up of 16 amino acids.

V usage is TRBV10-1 and J usage is TRBJ2-3; D gene unclear. Germline V CDR1 and CDR2: WNHNN, SYGVQD (reference sequence). Between the trimmed V and J ends, which lost 5 bases and 1 base, there was a span of 10 bases. This CDR3 comprises 14 residues. The CDR3 DNA is TGCGCCAGCAGTTCCCAGTTGGGCACAGATACGCAGTATTTT. This codes for CASSSQLGTDTQYF.

This rearrangement joins TRBV5-1 to TRBJ2-1, with 7 bases identical to TRBD2. V shed 5 bases and J 7 bases; nucleotides not matched to a gene: 12. This CDR3 spans 15 amino acids. The germline V gene encodes CDR1 SGHRS and CDR2 YFSETQ. The CDR3 sequence is CASRSWRESGNEQFF. The CDR3 DNA is TGCGCCAGCAGAAGTTGGCGGGAGTCGGGGAATGAGCAGTTCTTC.

The chain joins TRBV9 to TRBJ2-1, with D maybe TRBD2 (5 bases). CDR3 length: 15 residues. V gave up 3 bases and J gave up 5 bases, with 15 bases separating them. Germline V gene sequence: CDR1 SGDLS, CDR2 YYNGEE. CDR3: CASSGTRAFDNEQFF. CDR3 in DNA: TGTGCCAGCAGCGGAACTAGGGCTTTTGACAATGAGCAGTTCTTC.

The rearrangement joins TRBV5-6 to TRBJ1-3; D not certain. CDR1 and CDR2 (germline): SGHDT, YYEEEE. Trimming removed 1 base at V and 0 bases at J, with 8 bases between. The CDR3 length is 15 residues. DNA of the CDR3: TGTGCCAGCAGCTTGCGAGGCAACTCTGGAAACACCATATATTTT. Translated, it gives CASSLRGNSGNTIYF.

J is TRBJ2-2 and V is TRBV7-6; D gene ambiguous. The CDR3 is 15 amino acids. V was clipped by 1 base and J by 0 bases, with 6 bases between them. The germline V gene has CDR1 SGHVS and CDR2 FNYEAQ. CDR3 nucleotide sequence: TGTGCCAGCAGCTTAGGGGGTGCGAACACCGGGGAGCTGTTTTTT. Residues: CASSLGGANTGELFF.

The genes are TRBV28 and TRBJ1-1; 10 positions agree with TRBD1. The V and J ends lost 8 bases and 7 bases, in that order; junction bases with no gene match: 10. The CDR3 has 14 residues. Germline V gene lookup returns CDR1 MDHEN and CDR2 SYDVKM. The DNA for the CDR3 is TGTGCCAGCGGACCCGGGACAGGGGTAGGTGAAGCTTTCTTT. Residues: CASGPGTGVGEAFF.

The chain joins TRBV5-1 to TRBJ2-5; 11 nucleotides line up with TRBD2. Per the germline V gene, CDR1 is SGHRS and CDR2 is YFSETQ. Losses at the gene ends were 3 bases for V and 10 bases for J; bases not matched to a gene: 14. The CDR3 spans 16 residues. CDR3 protein: CASSSNSGRAGGIQYF. The DNA for the CDR3 is TGCGCCAGCAGCTCCAATAGCGGGAGGGCCGGAGGGATCCAGTACTTC.

This rearrangement joins TRBV7-3 to TRBJ1-6; 7 bases align to TRBD1. CDR3 length equals 15 residues. Germline-derived CDR1 and CDR2 are SGHTA and FQGTGA. Trimming cost V 7 bases and J 6 bases; bases outside gene matches: 9. The CDR3 reads CASNPGQSINSPLHF. For the CDR3, the DNA is TGTGCCAGCAACCCGGGACAGAGTATTAATTCACCCCTCCACTTT.

This clone was recorded once. The J gene is TRBJ1-1, the V gene TRBV18; 8 positions agree with TRBD1. The CDR3 runs 19 residues. Germline V lookup: CDR1 KGHSH, CDR2 LQKENI. V lost 2 bases, J lost 1 base, and 15 bases stayed unmatched. The CDR3 bases are TGTGCCAGCTCACCAAGGATGGACGGGATGGACAGGGCGAACACTGAAGCTTTCTTT. It yields the protein CASSPRMDGMDRANTEAFF. The entire variable domain, with the rest obtained from reference TRBV18 and TRBJ1-1, is as follows: NAGVMQNPRHLVRRRGQEARLRCSPMKGHSHVYWYRQLPEEGLKFMVYLQKENIIDESGMPKERFSAEFPKEGPSILRIQQVVRGDSAAYFCASSPRMDGMDRANTEAFFGQGTRLTVV.